A selection of T cell receptor beta chains follows, all from one sample in a study of blood T cell repertoires in COVID-19. Profiled with immunoSEQ multiplex PCR; TCRdb holds only in-frame clones, not every one. This sample carries over 350,000 clones, around 87% of them seen once, and the ten largest clones take more than 0.9%. Sequenced material: PBMCs or T cells enriched from blood (not recorded which). The receptors were gathered from a young woman with acute COVID-19. Each CDR3 is given without its conserved first and last residue. Fields, in order: V gene, CDR3 protein.

v_gene: TRBV5-1
CDR3aa: ASSPGQALATNEKLF

v_gene: TRBV10-3
CDR3aa: AIRTGQGPSSTDTQY

v_gene: TRBV6-5
CDR3aa: ASRNHQTMNTEAF

v_gene: TRBV7-9
CDR3aa: ASSFSHEKLF

v_gene: TRBV2
CDR3aa: ASEYLTGQGTYEQY

v_gene: TRBV10-2
CDR3aa: ASTKLAGASNEQF

v_gene: TRBV6-2/TRBV6-3
CDR3aa: ASSYGGGAGSDTQY

v_gene: TRBV7-9
CDR3aa: ASSLGAGEGEKLF

v_gene: TRBV5-1
CDR3aa: ASKQDNGNTIY

v_gene: TRBV2
CDR3aa: ASSDIVWGANEKLF

v_gene: TRBV5-6
CDR3aa: ASSSRGQHYNEQF

v_gene: TRBV4-3
CDR3aa: ASSQDLSGNTIY

v_gene: TRBV2
CDR3aa: ASSFDSTRDEQY